Listed below are T cell receptor beta chains from one sample, sequenced in a study of OX40 agonist ivuxolimab in advanced cancers. Libraries were prepared by immunoSEQ multiplex PCR; TCRdb keeps only in-frame clonotypes and omits some of them. The sample lists about 70,000 clones, roughly 80% occurring once. The specimen comprised CD4+ or CD8+ T cells sorted from blood, sampled in a trial of the OX40 agonist ivuxolimab. The source of these receptors is an adult with an advanced solid tumor such as melanoma, head and neck, liver or kidney cancer. CDR3s include the opening cysteine and the closing phenylalanine or tryptophan. Fields, in order: clone size, J gene, D gene, V gene, CDR3 DNA, CDR3 protein. D genes are given only for firm matches. Clone sizes are given selectively: once, few, many, or a class where the clone is expanded.

abundance: -; j_gene: TRBJ2-5; d_gene: TRBD1; v_gene: TRBV2; CDR3nt: TGTGCCAGCAGTCGACAGGGGGGATTAGAGACCCAGTACTTC; CDR3aa: CASSRQGGLETQYF
abundance: -; j_gene: TRBJ1-6; d_gene: TRBD1; v_gene: TRBV5-3; CDR3nt: TGTGCCAGAACCATGGGACAGGGTCGTTCACCCCTCCACTTT; CDR3aa: CARTMGQGRSPLHF
abundance: -; j_gene: TRBJ2-7; d_gene: -; v_gene: TRBV30; CDR3nt: TGTGCCTGGAGTGTACCGGGAACCTTCCCCTACGAGCAGTACTTC; CDR3aa: CAWSVPGTFPYEQYF
abundance: -; j_gene: TRBJ2-5; d_gene: -; v_gene: TRBV30; CDR3nt: TGTGCCTGGCGGAGGGTGGGAGGCTCAGAGACCCAGTACTTC; CDR3aa: CAWRRVGGSETQYF
abundance: -; j_gene: TRBJ1-6; d_gene: -; v_gene: TRBV11-2; CDR3nt: TGTGCCAGCGGACGAGGGACCGCGGGGTCCTATAATTCACCCCTCCACTTT; CDR3aa: CASGRGTAGSYNSPLHF
abundance: -; j_gene: TRBJ2-2; d_gene: -; v_gene: TRBV7-8; CDR3nt: TGTGCCAGCAGCTTTAGCGGCGGGGAGCTGTTTTTT; CDR3aa: CASSFSGGELFF
abundance: -; j_gene: TRBJ1-1; d_gene: -; v_gene: TRBV14; CDR3nt: TGTGCCAGCAGTCTCCTAGTAGGTCCTGAAGCTTTCTTT; CDR3aa: CASSLLVGPEAFF
abundance: -; j_gene: TRBJ2-7; d_gene: TRBD1; v_gene: TRBV18; CDR3nt: TGTGCCAGCTCACCCTCCAGGACAGGGGTCGACCGGGGGCAGTACTTC; CDR3aa: CASSPSRTGVDRGQYF
abundance: -; j_gene: TRBJ2-7; d_gene: -; v_gene: TRBV18; CDR3nt: TGTGCCAGCTCACCAGGCATCTACGAGCAGTACTTC; CDR3aa: CASSPGIYEQYF
abundance: -; j_gene: TRBJ2-5; d_gene: -; v_gene: TRBV7-3; CDR3nt: TGTGCCAGCAGCTTTAGCCCGCAAGAGACCCAGTACTTC; CDR3aa: CASSFSPQETQYF
abundance: -; j_gene: TRBJ1-3; d_gene: -; v_gene: TRBV9; CDR3nt: TGTGCCAGCAGCGTAGGAGTCACCTCTGGAAACACCATATATTTT; CDR3aa: CASSVGVTSGNTIYF
abundance: few; j_gene: TRBJ1-2; d_gene: -; v_gene: TRBV2; CDR3nt: TGTGCCAGCAGTGAAGCCCTTTGGGATGGCTACACCTTC; CDR3aa: CASSEALWDGYTF
abundance: -; j_gene: TRBJ1-1; d_gene: -; v_gene: TRBV7-8; CDR3nt: TGTGCCAGCAGCACGGGAGGGGCTGAAGCTTTCTTT; CDR3aa: CASSTGGAEAFF
abundance: -; j_gene: TRBJ2-7; d_gene: TRBD2; v_gene: TRBV4-3; CDR3nt: TGCGCCAGCAGCCACTTCCAGAGCGGGGCGGGGGCCTACGAGCAGTACTTC; CDR3aa: CASSHFQSGAGAYEQYF
abundance: -; j_gene: TRBJ2-2; d_gene: -; v_gene: TRBV5-5; CDR3nt: TGTGCCAGCAGCTTGGGGGCCCTCACCGGGGAGCTGTTTTTT; CDR3aa: CASSLGALTGELFF
abundance: -; j_gene: TRBJ2-5; d_gene: -; v_gene: TRBV7-9; CDR3nt: TGTGCCAGCAGCTCCTCCGTCTCGATCATTAGGGGGGAGACCCAGTACTTC; CDR3aa: CASSSSVSIIRGETQYF
abundance: -; j_gene: TRBJ2-7; d_gene: -; v_gene: TRBV19; CDR3nt: TGTGCCAGTAGTCCGGGACGGTTCGCCTACGAGCAGTACTTC; CDR3aa: CASSPGRFAYEQYF
abundance: -; j_gene: TRBJ2-2; d_gene: -; v_gene: TRBV10-2; CDR3nt: TGCGCCAGCCGATTAGGGGGGGTAAGCGCCGGGGAGCTGTTTTTT; CDR3aa: CASRLGGVSAGELFF
abundance: -; j_gene: TRBJ2-5; d_gene: TRBD1; v_gene: TRBV4-1; CDR3nt: TGCGCCAGCAGCCATCGAGGACAGGTCGGCCCATGGGTATCGGAGACCCAGTACTTC; CDR3aa: CASSHRGQVGPWVSETQYF
abundance: -; j_gene: TRBJ1-5; d_gene: -; v_gene: TRBV5-8; CDR3nt: TGTGCCAGCAGCTTGGCCCAAACAGGGTCGGCGACGCCCCAGCATTTT; CDR3aa: CASSLAQTGSATPQHF
abundance: -; j_gene: TRBJ2-2; d_gene: TRBD1; v_gene: TRBV14; CDR3nt: TGTGCCAGCCAGGACAGGGTACACACCGGGGAGCTGTTTTTT; CDR3aa: CASQDRVHTGELFF
abundance: -; j_gene: TRBJ2-3; d_gene: -; v_gene: TRBV2; CDR3nt: TGTGCCAGCAACGGGGTCGGCACAGATACGCAGTATTTT; CDR3aa: CASNGVGTDTQYF
abundance: -; j_gene: TRBJ2-5; d_gene: TRBD2; v_gene: TRBV30; CDR3nt: TGTGCCTGGAGTGTCGGACTAGCGGGGACAGAGACCCAGTACTTC; CDR3aa: CAWSVGLAGTETQYF
abundance: -; j_gene: TRBJ2-5; d_gene: -; v_gene: TRBV5-4; CDR3nt: TGTGCCAGCAGCCCCCTAGCAGCCCAAGAGACCCAGTACTTC; CDR3aa: CASSPLAAQETQYF
abundance: -; j_gene: TRBJ1-5; d_gene: TRBD1; v_gene: TRBV28; CDR3nt: TGTGCCAGCAGTCCCTTCGACAGGGGATATAGCAATCAGCCCCAGCATTTT; CDR3aa: CASSPFDRGYSNQPQHF
abundance: -; j_gene: TRBJ2-3; d_gene: -; v_gene: TRBV7-3; CDR3nt: TGTGCCAGCAGCTTAACGGGCGGGGGCGTTGCCCTGGATACGCAGTATTTT; CDR3aa: CASSLTGGGVALDTQYF
abundance: few; j_gene: TRBJ1-4; d_gene: TRBD1; v_gene: TRBV12-5; CDR3nt: TGTGCTAGTGGTATAGGACAGGGGGAAGGCGAAAAACTGTTTTTT; CDR3aa: CASGIGQGEGEKLFF
abundance: -; j_gene: TRBJ1-5; d_gene: -; v_gene: TRBV28; CDR3nt: TGTGCCAGCAGGTCAGATGGGCCCCAGCATTTT; CDR3aa: CASRSDGPQHF
abundance: -; j_gene: TRBJ1-3; d_gene: TRBD1; v_gene: TRBV30; CDR3nt: TGTGCCTGGAGTGCCAGGGGGCTCTCTGGAAACACCATATATTTT; CDR3aa: CAWSARGLSGNTIYF
abundance: -; j_gene: TRBJ2-2; d_gene: TRBD2; v_gene: TRBV7-3; CDR3nt: TGTGCCAGCAGCTCTTCCGGGACTAGCGGGGCCGGGGAGCTGTTTTTT; CDR3aa: CASSSSGTSGAGELFF
abundance: once; j_gene: TRBJ2-3; d_gene: -; v_gene: TRBV29-1; CDR3nt: TGCAGCCACAGATTTACAGATACGCAGTATTTT; CDR3aa: CSHRFTDTQYF